This T cell receptor (beta chain) was obtained from a study of beta chain features in type 1 diabetes. Study at large: Age, gender and cell yields were similar between patients and healthy donors.

As every portion of the isolated RNA was reverse transcribed, the sequencing read expressed TCRB transcripts. TCRdb's table, derived via immunoSEQ multiplex PCR, lists solely in-frame clones and lacks some. Of a few hundred thousand clones in the sample, roughly 10% were seen once. Study observations and caveats: Among patients with Type 1 diabetes, TCRB CDR3s were moderately but significantly shorter in every one of the four CD4+ subsets.

There are 15 residues in the CDR3. V lost 6 bases, J lost 2 bases, and 7 bases stayed unmatched. Germline-derived CDR1 and CDR2 are MNHNS and SASEGT. As regards this clone: Its antigen remains unidentified.

The chain links TRBV6-1 to TRBJ1-5; TRBD1 aligns across 7 bases. Sequenced sample: naive CD4+ T cells from blood. The clonotype comes from a man aged 25-40 years with type 1 diabetes. CDR3 sequence: CASRHRGEGNQPQHF. The CDR3 nucleotides read TGTGCCAGCAGACACAGGGGAGAGGGCAATCAGCCCCAGCATTTT.